The text below deals with one TCR beta chain. Germline CDR1 and CDR2: MNHEY and SVGEGT. The V and J ends lost 5 bases and 7 bases, in that order; junction bases with no gene match: 13. The CDR3 is 17 residues long. This specimen comes from a study of tumor-infiltrating lymphocytes in primary liver carcinoma. The wider study: Surgeons resected the patients' primary liver carcinomas.

Starting material of 450 to 500 ng total RNA yielded TCR beta cDNA via a constant-region primer. Construction of TCR beta libraries relied on three successive nested multiplex PCR rounds employing slightly modified ARM-PCR. In the first two PCR rounds, TRBV1-TRBV30 forward primers were paired with a C-beta reverse primer, and each round lasted roughly 9 cycles. From the multiplex PCR reads, TCRdb called clonotypes with MiXCR, one entry per CDR3 protein. The repertoire holds around 330,000 distinct CDR3 sequences, with 65% as singletons. Unsorted whole blood supplied the RNA, and germline DNA was extracted too.

The chain has TRBV6-2 or TRBV6-3 and TRBJ2-1, with 11 bases identical to TRBD2. Material: peripheral blood. The sequence was collected from a man in his forties with primary liver carcinoma and hepatitis B virus infection. The CDR3 sequence is CASSPETSGIVRNEQFF. The CDR3 nucleotides read TGTGCCAGCAGTCCTGAGACTAGCGGGATTGTTAGGAATGAGCAGTTCTTC.